This entry features one T cell receptor (beta chain) sequence. This CDR3 comprises 15 residues. CDR1 and CDR2 (germline): LGHDT, YNNKEL (reference sequence). The V and J ends lost 4 bases and 0 bases, in that order; junction bases with no gene match: 4. Study processing details: Reference gene primers were amplified, and this amplification served to estimate nucleated cell counts. TCRdb's copy holds only in-frame clones and misses some; the assay was immunoSEQ multiplex PCR. V and J calls and clone size follow that table, whereas D and trimming were derived from the DNA. Of some 160,000 clones in the sample, roughly 80% were seen once. Participants were aged about 18 to 90 years from approximately 24 US areas. Allocation to cohorts depended on clinical history reported by the participants. The sample originates from a study of blood T cell repertoires in COVID-19. Looking at the study overall: The cDNA or gDNA used as material had been derived from T cells, B-cell-depleted T cells, or PBMCs.

This chain uses TRBV3-1 (or the pseudogene TRBV3-2) with TRBJ2-3, with TRBD2 matching over 7 bases. This receptor was obtained from a woman aged 45-59 years who had recovered from COVID-19. Sequencing was done on a sample of PBMCs or T cells enriched from blood (not recorded which). The CDR3 DNA reads as TGTGCCAGCAGCCCTAGCGGAAGAAGCACAGATACGCAGTATTTT. It translates to CASSPSGRSTDTQYF.